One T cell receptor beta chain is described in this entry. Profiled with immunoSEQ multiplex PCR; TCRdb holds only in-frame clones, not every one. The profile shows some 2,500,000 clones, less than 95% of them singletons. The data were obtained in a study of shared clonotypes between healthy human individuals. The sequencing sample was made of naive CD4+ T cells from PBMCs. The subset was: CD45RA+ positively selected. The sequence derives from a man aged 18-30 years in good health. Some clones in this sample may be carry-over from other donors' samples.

CDR3 protein: CASSPFSAGQSTGELFF. CDR3 coding DNA: TGTGCCAGCTCACCATTCTCCGCGGGACAGAGCACCGGGGAGCTGTTTTTT. The V and J genes are TRBV18 and TRBJ2-2, with TRBD1 as a possible D gene (7 bases). Per the germline V gene, CDR1 is KGHSH and CDR2 is LQKENI. V lost 2 bases and J lost 4, with 17 bases in between. The CDR3 runs 17 residues.